This T cell receptor (beta chain) derives from a study of OX40 agonist ivuxolimab in advanced cancers. Study in general: Ivuxolimab is an agonistic anti-OX40 (CD134) antibody, and patients were treated with it. A male proportion of more than 75% was recorded, with mean age 60 years and range roughly 20 to 90. Participants could have had prior anti-PD-1, anti-PD-L1 or anti-CTLA-4 therapy, and roughly 40% had some. Study-level points and caveats: Average numbers of expanded clones were greater in CD8+ T cells than in CD4+.

CDR1 and CDR2 from the germline V gene are MNHNS and SASEGT. This CDR3 is 14 amino acids long. Trimming stripped 6 bases from V and 4 bases from J, with 15 bases between. TCRdb's table, derived via immunoSEQ multiplex PCR, lists solely in-frame clones and lacks some. Found here are 70,000 to 95,000 clones, around 88% of them singletons; the top ten hold 2.5% to 3.5%. On this clone itself: Its antigen is unidentified.

The chain is built from TRBV6-1 and TRBJ1-1; D may be TRBD1 (6 bases). Material: CD4+ or CD8+ T cells sorted from blood, obtained in a trial of the OX40 agonist ivuxolimab. The sequence came from an adult with an advanced solid tumor such as melanoma, head and neck, liver or kidney cancer. The CDR3 DNA reads TGTGCCAGCAGCCAACAGGGACCTTTCACTGAAGCTTTCTTT. Its translation: CASSQQGPFTEAFF.